This T cell receptor beta chain was identified in a study of T cell repertoires in cytomegalovirus infection. Study as a whole: Public TCR beta signatures provided an indication of both CMV infection and a matching HLA type. Overall study results and limits: CMV-specific TCR beta clonotypes restricted by HLA-C were the ones dominating the ex vivo response.

With 4 bases clipped from V and 10 bases from J, the junction kept 6 bases outside the gene matches. Germline-derived CDR1 and CDR2 are KGHSH and LQKENI. This CDR3 contains 12 residues. TCRdb called the reads again in MiXCR, with one record for every CDR3 protein. Of 300,000 to 400,000 distinct CDR3 sequences listed, about 28% are singletons. Details on this clonotype: The antigen is not known.

The sequence was obtained from a human donor in good health (CMV status not recorded). Some clones in this sample may be carry-over from other donors' samples. The J gene is TRBJ1-1, the V gene TRBV18, with TRBD1 matching 7 bases. The source was cultured PBMCs, collected from culture after CMV antigen stimulation. The CDR3 loop reads CASSRDREGAFF. CDR3 sequence (DNA): TGTGCCAGCTCACGCGACAGGGAGGGAGCTTTCTTT. Drawing the rest from reference TRBV18 and TRBJ1-1, the complete variable domain is NAGVMQNPRHLVRRRGQEARLRCSPMKGHSHVYWYRQLPEEGLKFMVYLQKENIIDESGMPKERFSAEFPKEGPSILRIQQVVRGDSAAYFCASSRDREGAFFGQGTRLTVV.